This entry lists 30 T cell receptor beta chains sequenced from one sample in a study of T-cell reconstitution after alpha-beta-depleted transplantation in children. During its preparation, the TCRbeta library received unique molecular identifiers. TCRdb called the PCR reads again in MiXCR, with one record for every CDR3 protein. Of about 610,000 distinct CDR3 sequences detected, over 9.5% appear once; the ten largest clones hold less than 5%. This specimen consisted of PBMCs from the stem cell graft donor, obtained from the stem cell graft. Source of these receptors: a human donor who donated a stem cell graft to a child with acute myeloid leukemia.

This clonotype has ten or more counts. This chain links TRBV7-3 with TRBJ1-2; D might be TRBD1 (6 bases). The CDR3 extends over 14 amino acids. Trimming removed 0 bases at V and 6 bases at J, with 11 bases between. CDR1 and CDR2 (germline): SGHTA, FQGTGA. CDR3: CASSLTGGSDGYTF. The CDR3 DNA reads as TGTGCCAGCAGCTTAACAGGGGGATCGGATGGCTACACCTTC.

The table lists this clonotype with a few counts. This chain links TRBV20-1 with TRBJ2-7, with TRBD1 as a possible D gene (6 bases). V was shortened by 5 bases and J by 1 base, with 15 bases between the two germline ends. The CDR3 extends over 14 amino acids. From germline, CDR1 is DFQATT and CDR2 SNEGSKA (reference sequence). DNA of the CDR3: TGCAGTGCTGCGGATCAGGGGATATCCTACGAGCAGTACTTC. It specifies CSAADQGISYEQYF.

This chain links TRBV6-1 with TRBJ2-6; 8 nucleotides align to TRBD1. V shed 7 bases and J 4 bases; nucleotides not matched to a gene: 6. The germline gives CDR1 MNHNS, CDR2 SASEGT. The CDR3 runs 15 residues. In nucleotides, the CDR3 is TGTGCCAGCACCCAGGGGGCGTGGGGGGCCAACGTCCTGACTTTC. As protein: CASTQGAWGANVLTF.

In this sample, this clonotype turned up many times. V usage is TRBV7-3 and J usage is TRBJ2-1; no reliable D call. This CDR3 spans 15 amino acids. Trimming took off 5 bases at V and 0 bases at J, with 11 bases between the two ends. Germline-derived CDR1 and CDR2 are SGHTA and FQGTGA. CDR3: CASSPNPTSYNEQFF. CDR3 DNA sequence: TGTGCCAGCAGCCCAAACCCGACCTCCTACAATGAGCAGTTCTTC.

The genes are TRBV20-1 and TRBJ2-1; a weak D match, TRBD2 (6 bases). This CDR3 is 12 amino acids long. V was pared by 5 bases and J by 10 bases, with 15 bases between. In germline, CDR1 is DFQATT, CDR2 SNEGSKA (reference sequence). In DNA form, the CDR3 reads TGCAGTGCTTCCTTCAGGAGGGGAGAGCAGTTCTTC. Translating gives CSASFRRGEQFF.

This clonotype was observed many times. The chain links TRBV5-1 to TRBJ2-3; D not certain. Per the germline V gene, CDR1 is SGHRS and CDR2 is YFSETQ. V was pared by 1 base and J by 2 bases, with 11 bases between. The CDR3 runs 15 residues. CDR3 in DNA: TGCGCCAGCAGCTTGAGGGTTTCGGACACAGATACGCAGTATTTT. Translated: CASSLRVSDTDTQYF.

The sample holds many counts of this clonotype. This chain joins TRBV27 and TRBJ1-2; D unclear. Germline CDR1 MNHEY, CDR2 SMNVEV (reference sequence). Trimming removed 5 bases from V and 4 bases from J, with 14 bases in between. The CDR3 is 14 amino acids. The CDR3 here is CASSTAFSAYGYTF. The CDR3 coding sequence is TGTGCCAGCAGTACCGCGTTCTCGGCCTATGGCTACACCTTC.

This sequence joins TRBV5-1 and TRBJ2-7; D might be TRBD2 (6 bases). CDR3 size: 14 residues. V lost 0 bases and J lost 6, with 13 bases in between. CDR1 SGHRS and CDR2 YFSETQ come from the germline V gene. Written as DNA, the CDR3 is TGCGCCAGCAGCTTGGCCGTCGGGGGACGCGAGCAGTACTTC. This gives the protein CASSLAVGGREQYF.

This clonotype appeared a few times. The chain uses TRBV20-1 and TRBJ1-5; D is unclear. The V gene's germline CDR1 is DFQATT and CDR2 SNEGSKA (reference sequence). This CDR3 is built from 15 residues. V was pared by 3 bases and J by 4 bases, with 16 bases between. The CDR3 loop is CSASRAQLLNQPQHF. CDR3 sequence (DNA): TGCAGTGCTAGTCGTGCGCAGTTACTAAATCAGCCCCAGCATTTT.

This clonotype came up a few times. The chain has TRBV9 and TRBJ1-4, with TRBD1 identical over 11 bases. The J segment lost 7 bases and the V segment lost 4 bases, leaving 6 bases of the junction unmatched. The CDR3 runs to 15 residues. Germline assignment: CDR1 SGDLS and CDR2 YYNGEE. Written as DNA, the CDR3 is TGTGCCAGCAGCTCCTGGACAGGGGGCAGTGAAAAACTGTTTTTT. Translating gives CASSSWTGGSEKLFF.

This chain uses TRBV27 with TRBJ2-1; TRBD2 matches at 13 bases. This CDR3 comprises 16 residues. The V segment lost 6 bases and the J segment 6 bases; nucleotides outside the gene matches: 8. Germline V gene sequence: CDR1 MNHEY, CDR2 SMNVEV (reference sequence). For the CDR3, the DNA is TGTGCCAGCAGCCCAACGGGGACTAGCGGGGTCAATGAGCAGTTCTTC. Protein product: CASSPTGTSGVNEQFF.

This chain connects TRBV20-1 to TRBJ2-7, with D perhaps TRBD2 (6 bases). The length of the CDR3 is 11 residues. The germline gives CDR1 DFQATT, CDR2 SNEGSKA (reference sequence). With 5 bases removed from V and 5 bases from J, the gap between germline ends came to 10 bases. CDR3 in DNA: TGCAGTGCTCAGCGGGTGGACGAGCAGTACTTC. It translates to CSAQRVDEQYF.

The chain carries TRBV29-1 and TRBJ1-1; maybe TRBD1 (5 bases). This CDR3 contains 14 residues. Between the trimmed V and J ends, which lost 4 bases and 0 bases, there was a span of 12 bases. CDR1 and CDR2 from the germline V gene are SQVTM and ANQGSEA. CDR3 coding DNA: TGCAGCGTTGGCCTCGACAGATTGAACACTGAAGCTTTCTTT. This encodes CSVGLDRLNTEAFF.

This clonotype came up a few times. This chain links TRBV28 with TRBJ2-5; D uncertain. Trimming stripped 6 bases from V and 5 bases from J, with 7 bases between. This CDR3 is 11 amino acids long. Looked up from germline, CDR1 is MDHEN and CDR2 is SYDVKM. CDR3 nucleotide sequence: TGTGCCAGCAGATCCCTGGAGACCCAGTACTTC. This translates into CASRSLETQYF.

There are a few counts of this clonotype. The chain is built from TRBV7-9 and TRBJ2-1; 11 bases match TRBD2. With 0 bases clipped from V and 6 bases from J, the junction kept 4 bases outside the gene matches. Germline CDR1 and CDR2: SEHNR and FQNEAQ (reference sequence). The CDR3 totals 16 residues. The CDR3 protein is CASSLAGGTSGNEQFF. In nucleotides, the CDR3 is TGTGCCAGCAGCTTAGCAGGCGGGACTAGCGGCAATGAGCAGTTCTTC.

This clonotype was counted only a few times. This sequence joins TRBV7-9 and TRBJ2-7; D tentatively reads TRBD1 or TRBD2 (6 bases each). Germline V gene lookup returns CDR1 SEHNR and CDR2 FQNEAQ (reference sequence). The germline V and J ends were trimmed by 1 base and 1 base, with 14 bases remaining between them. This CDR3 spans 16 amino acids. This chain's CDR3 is CASSLGFPGASYEQYF. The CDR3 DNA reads TGTGCCAGCAGCTTAGGATTTCCGGGGGCGTCCTACGAGCAGTACTTC.

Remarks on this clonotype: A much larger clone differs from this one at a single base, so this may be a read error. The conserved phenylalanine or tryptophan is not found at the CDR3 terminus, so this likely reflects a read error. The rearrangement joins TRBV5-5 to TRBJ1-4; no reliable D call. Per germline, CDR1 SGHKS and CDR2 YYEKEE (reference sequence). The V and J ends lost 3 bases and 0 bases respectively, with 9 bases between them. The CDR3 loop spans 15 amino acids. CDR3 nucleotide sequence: TGTGCCAGCAGCTACGGAGATGCAACTAATGAAAAACTGTTTTAT. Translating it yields CASSYGDATNEKLFY.

CDR3 sequence reads: CASSLDGAFSGNTIYF. In DNA form, the CDR3 reads TGTGCCAGCAGCTTGGATGGGGCCTTCTCTGGAAACACCATATATTTT. The V call is TRBV5-5, the J call TRBJ1-3; a weak D match, TRBD1 (5 bases). Germline CDR1 is SGHKS and CDR2 is YYEKEE (reference sequence). V lost 0 bases to trimming and J lost 0 bases, with 10 bases between them. CDR3 length: 16 residues.

CDR3 in amino acids: CATSDFTRSKEQFF. In DNA form, the CDR3 reads TGTGCCACCAGTGATTTCACTAGGTCTAAGGAGCAGTTCTTC. V is TRBV24-1 and J is TRBJ2-1, with a weak D call TRBD2 (5 bases). The V end lost 1 base, the J end lost 10 bases, and 13 bases lay between the germline ends. The germline CDR1 and CDR2 sequences are KGHDR and SFDVKD. The CDR3 has 14 amino acids.

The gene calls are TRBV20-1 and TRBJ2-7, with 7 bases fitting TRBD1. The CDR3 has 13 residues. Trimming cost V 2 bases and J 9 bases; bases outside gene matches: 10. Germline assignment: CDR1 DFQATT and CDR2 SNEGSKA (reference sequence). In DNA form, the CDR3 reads TGCAGTGCTAGACCACAGGGGTACATGGGGCAGTACTTC. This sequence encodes CSARPQGYMGQYF.

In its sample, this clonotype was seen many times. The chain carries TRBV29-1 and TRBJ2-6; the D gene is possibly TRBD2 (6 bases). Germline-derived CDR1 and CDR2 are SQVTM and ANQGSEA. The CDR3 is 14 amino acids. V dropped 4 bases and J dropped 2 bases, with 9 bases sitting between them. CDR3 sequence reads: CSVGAGPGANVLTF. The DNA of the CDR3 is TGCAGCGTTGGAGCGGGCCCTGGGGCCAACGTCCTGACTTTC.

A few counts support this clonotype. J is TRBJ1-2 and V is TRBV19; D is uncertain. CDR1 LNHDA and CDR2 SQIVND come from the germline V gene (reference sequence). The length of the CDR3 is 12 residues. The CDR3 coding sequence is TGTGGGATCAGACACCCCGAATATGGCTACACCTTC. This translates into CGIRHPEYGYTF.

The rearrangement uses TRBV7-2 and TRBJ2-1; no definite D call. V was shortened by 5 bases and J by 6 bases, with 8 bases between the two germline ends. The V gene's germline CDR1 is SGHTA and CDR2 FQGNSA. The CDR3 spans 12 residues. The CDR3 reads CASSPPFNEQFF. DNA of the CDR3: TGTGCCAGCAGCCCTCCTTTCAATGAGCAGTTCTTC.

The CDR3 DNA reads as TGTGCCAGCAGTTCGACAGGGGAGGGTCAGCCCCAGCATTTT. This gives the protein CASSSTGEGQPQHF. The V and J genes are TRBV12-3 or TRBV12-4 and TRBJ1-5; 8 positions agree with TRBD1. CDR3 length equals 14 residues. J lost 6 bases, V lost 4 bases, and 5 bases had no gene match.

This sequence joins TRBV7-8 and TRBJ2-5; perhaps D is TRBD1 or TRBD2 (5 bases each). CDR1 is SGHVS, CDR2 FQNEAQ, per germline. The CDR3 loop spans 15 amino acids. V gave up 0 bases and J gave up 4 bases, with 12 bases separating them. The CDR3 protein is CASSLADRDRETQYF. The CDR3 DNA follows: TGTGCCAGCAGCTTAGCCGACCGGGACCGAGAGACCCAGTACTTC. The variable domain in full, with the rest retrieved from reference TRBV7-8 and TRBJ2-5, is GAGVSQSPRYKVAKRGQDVALRCDPISGHVSLFWYQQALGQGPEFLTYFQNEAQLDKSGLPSDRFFAERPEGSVSTLKIQRTQQEDSAVYLCASSLADRDRETQYFGPGTRLLVL.

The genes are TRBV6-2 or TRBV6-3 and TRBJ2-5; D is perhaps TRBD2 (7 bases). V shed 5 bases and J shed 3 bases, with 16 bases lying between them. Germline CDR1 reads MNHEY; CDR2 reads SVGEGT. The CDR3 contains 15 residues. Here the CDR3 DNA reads TGTGCCAGCAGTCGAGGGGGGGGGGAGGAAGAGACCCAGTACTTC. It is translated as CASSRGGGEEETQYF.

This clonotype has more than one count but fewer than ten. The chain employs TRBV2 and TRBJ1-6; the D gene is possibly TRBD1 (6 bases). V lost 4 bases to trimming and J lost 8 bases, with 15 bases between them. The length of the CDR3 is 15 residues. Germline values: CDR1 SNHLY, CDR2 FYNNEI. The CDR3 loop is CASSAPRGSDSPLHF. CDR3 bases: TGTGCCAGCAGTGCCCCCAGGGGATCCGATTCACCCCTCCACTTT.

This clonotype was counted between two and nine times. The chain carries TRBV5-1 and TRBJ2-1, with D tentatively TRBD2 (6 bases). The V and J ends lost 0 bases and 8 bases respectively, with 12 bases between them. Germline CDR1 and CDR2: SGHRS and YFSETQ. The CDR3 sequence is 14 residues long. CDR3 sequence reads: CASSLGTKFDEQFF. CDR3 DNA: TGCGCCAGCAGCTTGGGGACTAAGTTTGATGAGCAGTTCTTC.

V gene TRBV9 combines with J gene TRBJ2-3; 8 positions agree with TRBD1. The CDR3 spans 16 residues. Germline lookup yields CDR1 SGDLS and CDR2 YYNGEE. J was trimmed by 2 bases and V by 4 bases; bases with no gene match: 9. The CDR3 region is CASSLTQGDNTDTQYF. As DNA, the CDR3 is TGTGCCAGCAGCCTTACACAGGGGGACAACACAGATACGCAGTATTTT. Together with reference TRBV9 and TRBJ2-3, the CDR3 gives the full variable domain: DSGVTQTPKHLITATGQRVTLRCSPRSGDLSVYWYQQSLDQGLQFLIQYYNGEERAKGNILERFSAQQFPDLHSELNLSSLELGDSALYFCASSLTQGDNTDTQYFGPGTRLTVL.

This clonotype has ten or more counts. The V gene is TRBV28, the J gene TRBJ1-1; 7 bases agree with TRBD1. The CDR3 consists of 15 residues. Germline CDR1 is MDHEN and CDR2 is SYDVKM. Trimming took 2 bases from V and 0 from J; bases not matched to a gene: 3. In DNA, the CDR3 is TGTGCCAGCAGTTTACCGGGACAGTTGAACACTGAAGCTTTCTTT. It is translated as CASSLPGQLNTEAFF.